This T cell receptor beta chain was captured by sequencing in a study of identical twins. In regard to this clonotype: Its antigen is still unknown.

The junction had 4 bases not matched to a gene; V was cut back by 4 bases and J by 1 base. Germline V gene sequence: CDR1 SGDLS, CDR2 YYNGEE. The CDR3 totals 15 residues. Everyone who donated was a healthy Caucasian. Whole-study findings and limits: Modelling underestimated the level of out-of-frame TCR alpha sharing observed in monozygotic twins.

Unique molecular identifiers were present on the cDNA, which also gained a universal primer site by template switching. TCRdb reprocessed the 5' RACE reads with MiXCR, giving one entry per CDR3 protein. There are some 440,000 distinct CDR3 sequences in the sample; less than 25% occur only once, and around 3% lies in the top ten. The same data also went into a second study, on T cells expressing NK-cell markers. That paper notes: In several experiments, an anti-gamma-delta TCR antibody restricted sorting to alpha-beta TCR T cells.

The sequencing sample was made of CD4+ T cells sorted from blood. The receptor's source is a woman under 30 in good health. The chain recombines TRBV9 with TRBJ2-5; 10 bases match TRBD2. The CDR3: CASSTGTSVQETQYF. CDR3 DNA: TGTGCCAGCAGCACGGGGACTAGCGTCCAAGAGACCCAGTACTTC.